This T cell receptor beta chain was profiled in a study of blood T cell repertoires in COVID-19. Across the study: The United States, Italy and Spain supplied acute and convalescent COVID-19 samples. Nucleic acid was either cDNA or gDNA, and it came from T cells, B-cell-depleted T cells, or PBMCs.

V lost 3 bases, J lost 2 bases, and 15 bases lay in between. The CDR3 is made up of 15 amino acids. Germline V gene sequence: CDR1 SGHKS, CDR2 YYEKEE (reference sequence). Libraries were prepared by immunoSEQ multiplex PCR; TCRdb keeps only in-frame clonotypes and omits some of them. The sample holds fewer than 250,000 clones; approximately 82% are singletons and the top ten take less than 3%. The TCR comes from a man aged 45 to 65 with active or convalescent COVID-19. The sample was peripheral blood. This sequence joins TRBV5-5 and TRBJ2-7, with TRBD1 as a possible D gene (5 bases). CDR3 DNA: TGTGCCAGCAGCTCTACCGACAGTCAACCCTACGAGCAGTACTTC. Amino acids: CASSSTDSQPYEQYF.